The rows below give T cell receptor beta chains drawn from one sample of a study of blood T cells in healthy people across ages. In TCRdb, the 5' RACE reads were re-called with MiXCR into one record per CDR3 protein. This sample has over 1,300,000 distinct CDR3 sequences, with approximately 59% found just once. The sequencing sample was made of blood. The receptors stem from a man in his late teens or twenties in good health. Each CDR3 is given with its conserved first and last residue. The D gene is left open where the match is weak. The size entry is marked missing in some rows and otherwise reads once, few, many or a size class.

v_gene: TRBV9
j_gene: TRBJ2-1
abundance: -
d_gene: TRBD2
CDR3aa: CASSPVLAGGPAEQFF
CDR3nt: TGTGCCAGCAGCCCAGTTCTAGCGGGAGGGCCGGCTGAGCAGTTCTTC

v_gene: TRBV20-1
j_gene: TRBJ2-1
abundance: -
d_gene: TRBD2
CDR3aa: CSARVAWGEGSYNEQFF
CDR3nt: TGCAGTGCTAGGGTCGCCTGGGGGGAGGGTTCCTACAATGAGCAGTTCTTC

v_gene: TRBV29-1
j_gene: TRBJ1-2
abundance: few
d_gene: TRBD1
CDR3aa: CSVQGQGRYTF
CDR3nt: TGCAGCGTTCAAGGACAGGGGCGCTACACCTTC

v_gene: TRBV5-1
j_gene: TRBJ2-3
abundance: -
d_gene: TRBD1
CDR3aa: CASSLVGDRSQYF
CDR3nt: TGCGCCAGCAGCTTGGTTGGGGACAGGTCGCAGTATTTT

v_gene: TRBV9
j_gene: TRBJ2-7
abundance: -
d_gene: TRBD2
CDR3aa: CASSDGTSGGELLEQYF
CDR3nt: TGTGCCAGCAGCGATGGGACTAGCGGGGGAGAGCTTCTCGAGCAGTACTTC

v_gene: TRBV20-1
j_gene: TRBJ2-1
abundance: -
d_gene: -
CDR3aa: CSAETGSSGSYNEQFF
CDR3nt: TGCAGTGCGGAAACAGGGTCTTCGGGCTCCTACAATGAGCAGTTCTTC

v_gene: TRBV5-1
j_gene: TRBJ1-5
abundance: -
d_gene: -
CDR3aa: CASSLAGTSDQPQHF
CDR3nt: TGCGCCAGCAGCTTGGCCGGGACTTCAGATCAGCCCCAGCATTTT

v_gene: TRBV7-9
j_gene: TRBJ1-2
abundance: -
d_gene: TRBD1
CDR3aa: CASSRYRDREVVGYTF
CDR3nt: TGTGCCAGCAGCCGTTACCGGGACAGGGAAGTGGTTGGCTACACCTTC

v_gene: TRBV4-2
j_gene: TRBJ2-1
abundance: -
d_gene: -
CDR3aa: CASRRTASSYNEQFF
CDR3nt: TGTGCCAGCAGACGCACTGCAAGCTCCTACAATGAGCAGTTCTTC

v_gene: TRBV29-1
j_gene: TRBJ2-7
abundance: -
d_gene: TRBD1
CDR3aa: CSVDGQETYEQYF
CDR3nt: TGCAGCGTTGATGGACAGGAGACCTACGAGCAGTACTTC

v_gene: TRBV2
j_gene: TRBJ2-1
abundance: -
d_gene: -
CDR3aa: CASYQAGTYNEQFF
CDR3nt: TGTGCCAGCTACCAGGCGGGAACCTACAATGAGCAGTTCTTC

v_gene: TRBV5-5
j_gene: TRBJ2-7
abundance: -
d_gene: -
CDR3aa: CASSLGLTTYGQYF
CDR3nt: TGTGCCAGCAGCTTGGGACTAACTACCTACGGGCAGTACTTC

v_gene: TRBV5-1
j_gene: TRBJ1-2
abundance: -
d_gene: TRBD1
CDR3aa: CASSRGQGRLGGYTF
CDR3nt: TGCGCCAGCAGCAGGGGACAGGGGCGATTGGGCGGCTACACCTTC

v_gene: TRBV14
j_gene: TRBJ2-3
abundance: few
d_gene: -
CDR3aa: CASSQLVDTDTQYF
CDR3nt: TGTGCCAGCAGCCAACTCGTTGACACAGATACGCAGTATTTT

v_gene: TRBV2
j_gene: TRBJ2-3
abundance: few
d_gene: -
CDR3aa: CASSGTGGDTDTQYF
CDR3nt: TGTGCCAGCAGTGGAACAGGTGGAGACACAGATACGCAGTATTTT

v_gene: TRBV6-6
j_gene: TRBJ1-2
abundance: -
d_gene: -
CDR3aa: CASSYGDPYGYTF
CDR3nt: TGTGCCAGCAGTTACGGGGACCCCTATGGCTACACCTTC

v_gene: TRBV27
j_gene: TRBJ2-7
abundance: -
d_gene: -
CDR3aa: CASSPLPLGEQYF
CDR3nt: TGTGCCAGCAGTCCACTTCCCTTGGGCGAGCAGTACTTC

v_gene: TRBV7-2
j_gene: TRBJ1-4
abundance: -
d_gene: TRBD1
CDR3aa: CASSYSPPGQSNEKLFF
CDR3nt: TGTGCCAGCAGCTATTCCCCACCGGGACAGTCTAATGAAAAACTGTTTTTT

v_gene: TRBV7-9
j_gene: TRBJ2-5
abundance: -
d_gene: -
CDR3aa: CASSLGSAGPQYF
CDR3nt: TGTGCCAGCAGCTTAGGGTCGGCGGGACCCCAGTACTTC

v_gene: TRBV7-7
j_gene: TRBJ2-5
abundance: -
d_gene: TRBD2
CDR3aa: CASSPSGGLRGTQYF
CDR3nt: TGTGCTAGCAGCCCGAGCGGGGGGCTAAGGGGGACCCAGTACTTC

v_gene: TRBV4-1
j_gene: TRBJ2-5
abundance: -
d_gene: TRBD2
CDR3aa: CASSSGSVETQYF
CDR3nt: TGCGCCAGCAGTAGCGGGAGTGTTGAGACCCAGTACTTC

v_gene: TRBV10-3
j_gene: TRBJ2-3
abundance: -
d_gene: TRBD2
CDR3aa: CAISESRRGDTDTQYF
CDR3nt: TGTGCCATCAGTGAGTCGAGGCGGGGGGACACAGATACGCAGTATTTT

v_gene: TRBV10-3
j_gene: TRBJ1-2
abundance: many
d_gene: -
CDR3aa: CAISDQSPGVNYGYTF
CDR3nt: TGTGCCATCAGTGACCAGTCGCCGGGGGTGAACTATGGCTACACCTTC

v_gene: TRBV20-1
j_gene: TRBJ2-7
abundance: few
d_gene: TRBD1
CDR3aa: CSAQWGQYNEQYF
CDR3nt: TGCAGTGCCCAATGGGGACAGTACAACGAGCAGTACTTC

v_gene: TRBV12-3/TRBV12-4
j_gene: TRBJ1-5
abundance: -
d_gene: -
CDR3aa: CASSNGVYQPQHF
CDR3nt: TGTGCCAGCAGCAACGGAGTGTATCAGCCCCAGCATTTT

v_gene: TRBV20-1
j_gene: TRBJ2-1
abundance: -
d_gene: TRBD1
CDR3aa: CSAQDPGQPLDEQFF
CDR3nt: TGCAGTGCTCAAGATCCGGGACAGCCATTGGATGAGCAGTTCTTC

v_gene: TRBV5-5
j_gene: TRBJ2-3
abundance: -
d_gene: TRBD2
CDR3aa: CASSPDLREIGDTQYF
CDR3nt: TGTGCCAGCAGCCCCGATTTGCGGGAGATAGGAGATACGCAGTATTTT

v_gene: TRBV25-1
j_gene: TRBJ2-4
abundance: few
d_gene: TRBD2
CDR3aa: CASSAGLAGGKNIQYF
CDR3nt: TGTGCCAGCAGCGCGGGACTAGCGGGAGGGAAAAACATTCAGTACTTC

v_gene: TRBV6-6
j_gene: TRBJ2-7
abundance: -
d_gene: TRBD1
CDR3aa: CASSYTRTGYEFEQYF
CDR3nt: TGTGCCAGCAGTTACACAAGGACAGGGTATGAGTTCGAGCAGTACTTC

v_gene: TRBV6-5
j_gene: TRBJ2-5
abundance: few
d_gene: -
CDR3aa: CASSYSLGVGETQYF
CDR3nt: TGTGCCAGCAGTTACTCGTTGGGGGTTGGAGAGACCCAGTACTTC

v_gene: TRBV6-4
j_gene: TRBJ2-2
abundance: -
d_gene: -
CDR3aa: CASSDSVGELFF
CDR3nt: TGTGCCAGCAGTGACTCGGTCGGGGAGCTGTTTTTT

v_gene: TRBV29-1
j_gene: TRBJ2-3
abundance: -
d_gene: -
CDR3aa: CSVGSATDTQYF
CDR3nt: TGCAGCGTTGGGTCTGCGACAGATACGCAGTATTTT

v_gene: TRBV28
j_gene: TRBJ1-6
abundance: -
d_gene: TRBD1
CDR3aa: CASSFPQGVDNSPLHF
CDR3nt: TGTGCCAGCAGTTTCCCCCAGGGGGTTGATAATTCACCCCTCCACTTT

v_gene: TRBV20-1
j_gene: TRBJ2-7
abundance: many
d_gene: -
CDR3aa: CSAGGLARGSEQYF
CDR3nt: TGCAGTGCTGGGGGGCTCGCCCGTGGATCCGAGCAGTACTTC

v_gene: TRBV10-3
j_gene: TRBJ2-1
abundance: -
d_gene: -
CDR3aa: CATRQPAENEQFF
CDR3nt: TGTGCCACACGCCAACCAGCGGAGAATGAGCAGTTCTTC

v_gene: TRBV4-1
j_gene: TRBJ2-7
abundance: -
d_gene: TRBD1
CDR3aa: CASSHPGQGEQYF
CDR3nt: TGCGCCAGCAGCCACCCGGGACAGGGCGAGCAGTACTTC

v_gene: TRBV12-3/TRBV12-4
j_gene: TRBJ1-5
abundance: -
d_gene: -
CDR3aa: CASRIQGYSNQPQHF
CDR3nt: TGTGCCAGCAGGATTCAGGGGTATAGCAATCAGCCCCAGCATTTT

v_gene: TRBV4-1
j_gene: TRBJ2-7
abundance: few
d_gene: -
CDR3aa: CASSLASKRSYEQYF
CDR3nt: TGCGCCAGCAGCCTGGCTAGCAAACGATCCTACGAGCAGTACTTC

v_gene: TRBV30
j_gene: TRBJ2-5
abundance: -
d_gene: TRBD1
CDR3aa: CAWSSQGAGETQYF
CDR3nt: TGTGCCTGGAGTAGCCAGGGGGCCGGTGAGACCCAGTACTTC

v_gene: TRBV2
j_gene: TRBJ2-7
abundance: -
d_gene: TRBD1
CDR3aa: CASSDKGVGQGLRYEQYF
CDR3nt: TGTGCCAGCAGTGATAAGGGTGTAGGACAGGGTTTACGGTACGAGCAGTACTTC

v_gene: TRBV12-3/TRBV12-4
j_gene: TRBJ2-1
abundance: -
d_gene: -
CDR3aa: CASSLAYEIDGGDEQFF
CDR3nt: TGTGCCAGCAGTTTAGCCTATGAAATCGACGGAGGGGATGAGCAGTTCTTC

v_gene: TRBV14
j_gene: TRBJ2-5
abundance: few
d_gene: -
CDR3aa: CASSPTRGETQYF
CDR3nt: TGTGCCAGCAGTCCGACACGGGGGGAGACCCAGTACTTC

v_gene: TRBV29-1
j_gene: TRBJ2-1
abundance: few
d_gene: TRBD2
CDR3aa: CSVEEGGLAGGKQFF
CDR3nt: TGCAGCGTTGAAGAAGGAGGACTAGCGGGGGGCAAGCAGTTCTTC

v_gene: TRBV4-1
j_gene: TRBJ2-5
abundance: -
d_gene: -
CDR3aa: CASSQTAHPSTTETQYF
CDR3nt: TGCGCCAGCAGCCAAACAGCCCATCCCTCCACGACGGAGACCCAGTACTTC

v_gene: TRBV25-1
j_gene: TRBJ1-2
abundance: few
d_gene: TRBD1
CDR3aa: CASKNRGTGYTF
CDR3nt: TGTGCCAGCAAGAACAGGGGAACAGGCTACACCTTC

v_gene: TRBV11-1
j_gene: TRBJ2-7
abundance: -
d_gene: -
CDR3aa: CASRHTGSPYEQYF
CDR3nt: TGTGCCAGCAGACATACGGGGAGCCCTTACGAGCAGTACTTC

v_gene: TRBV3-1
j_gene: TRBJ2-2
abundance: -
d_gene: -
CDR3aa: CASSQGTPMSGELFF
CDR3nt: TGTGCCAGCAGCCAAGGAACACCTATGTCCGGGGAGCTGTTTTTT

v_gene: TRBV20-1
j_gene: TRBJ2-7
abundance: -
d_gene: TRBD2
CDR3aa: CSANLRLAGSSYEQYF
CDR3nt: TGCAGTGCTAACCTTCGACTAGCGGGAAGTTCCTACGAGCAGTACTTC

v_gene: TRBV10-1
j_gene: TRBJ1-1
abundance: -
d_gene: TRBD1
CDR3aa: CASKGQPNTEAFF
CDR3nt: TGCGCCAGCAAGGGACAGCCGAACACTGAAGCTTTCTTT

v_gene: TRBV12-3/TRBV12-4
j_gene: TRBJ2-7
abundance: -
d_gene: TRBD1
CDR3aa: CASSSRDRPFSYEQYF
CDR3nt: TGTGCCAGCAGTAGCCGGGACAGGCCTTTCTCCTACGAGCAGTACTTC

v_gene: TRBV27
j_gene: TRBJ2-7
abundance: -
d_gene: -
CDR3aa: CASSPAVSYSYEQYF
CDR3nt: TGTGCCAGCAGTCCCGCCGTGTCATACTCCTACGAGCAGTACTTC